The clone carrying this TCR beta chain was seen many times. What it binds is not known. This entry belongs to a study of regulatory T cells in long-lasting Graves disease. Overall study results and limits: A greater number of public clonotypes (approximately 2,500) was shared by persistent patients than by new patients (about 990).

Arm-PCR with iRepertoire HTBI primers amplified the CDR3 regions for these TCR beta libraries. TCRdb passed the multiplex PCR reads through MiXCR, listing each CDR3 protein once. The sample carries fewer than 400,000 distinct CDR3 sequences, roughly 20% recorded once. Time point indicated: persistent/refractory GD, antithyroid drugs over 5 years with positive TRAb. Generation of the TCR library employed RNA extracted from PBMCs. Patients were from an endocrinology department in Xi'an, China. The source is a female donor with Graves disease. Source: peripheral blood mononuclear cells (PBMCs), taken when the disease was refractory, from a patient treated with antithyroid drugs.

Here the CDR3 DNA reads TGTGCCAGCAGCTTAGTTCAGGGACAGCCATATGGCTACACCTTC. It specifies CASSLVQGQPYGYTF. The chain joins TRBV7-2 to TRBJ1-2; the match to TRBD1 covers 7 bases. Germline loops: CDR1 SGHTA, CDR2 FQGNSA. The V gene end was trimmed by 1 base and the J gene end by 5 bases; junction bases not matched to a gene: 7. CDR3 length equals 15 residues. The full variable domain, rest sourced from reference TRBV7-2 and TRBJ1-2, is GAGVSQSPSNKVTEKGKDVELRCDPISGHTALYWYRQSLGQGLEFLIYFQGNSAPDKSGLPSDRFSAERTGGSVSTLTIQRTQQEDSAVYLCASSLVQGQPYGYTFGSGTRLTVV.